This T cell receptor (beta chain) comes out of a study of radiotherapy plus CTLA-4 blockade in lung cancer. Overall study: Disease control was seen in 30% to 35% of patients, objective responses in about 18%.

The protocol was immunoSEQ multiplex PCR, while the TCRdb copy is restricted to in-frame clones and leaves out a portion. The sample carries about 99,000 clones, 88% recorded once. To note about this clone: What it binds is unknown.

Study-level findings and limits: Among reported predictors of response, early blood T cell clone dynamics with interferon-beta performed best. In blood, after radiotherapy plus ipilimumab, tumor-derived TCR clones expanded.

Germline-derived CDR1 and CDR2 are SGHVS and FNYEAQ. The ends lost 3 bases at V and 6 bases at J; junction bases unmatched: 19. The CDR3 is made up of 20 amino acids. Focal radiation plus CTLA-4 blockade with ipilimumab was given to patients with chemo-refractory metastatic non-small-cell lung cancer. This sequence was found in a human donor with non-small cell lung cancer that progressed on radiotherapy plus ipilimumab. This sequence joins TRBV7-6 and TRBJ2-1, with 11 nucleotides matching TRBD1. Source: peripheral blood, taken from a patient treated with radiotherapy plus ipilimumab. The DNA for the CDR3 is TGTGCCAGCAGCTTGTCAGAGGGGACAGGGGGAGGTTTGGTCACCAATGAGCAGTTCTTC. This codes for CASSLSEGTGGGLVTNEQFF.